The clone carrying this T cell receptor beta chain was observed once. The assay was immunoSEQ multiplex PCR, and TCRdb's table has in-frame clones only and misses some. The sample contains 1.4 million or so clones, around 98.5% of which appear only once. These data originate in a study of shared clonotypes between healthy human individuals. The V end lost 6 bases, the J end lost 2 bases, and 14 bases lay between the germline ends. This CDR3 is 15 amino acids long. Looked up from germline, CDR1 is KGHSH and CDR2 is LQKENI. This chain joins TRBV18 and TRBJ1-3, with a weak D call TRBD1 (6 bases). Sequenced: naive CD4+ T cells sorted from blood. Noted subset: CD45RA+ positively selected. This clonotype was sampled from a man aged 25-45 years in good health. Here the CDR3 reads CASSLGGRTGNTIYF. CDR3 sequence (DNA): TGTGCCAGCTCCCTAGGGGGGCGGACTGGAAACACCATATATTTT.